These T cell receptor beta chains were read from a single sample in a study of shared clonotypes between healthy human individuals. The data were produced by immunoSEQ multiplex PCR, yet TCRdb's version contains in-frame clones alone and is incomplete. Of millions of clones in the sample, approximately 94% were seen once. Sequenced: naive CD8+ T cells sorted from blood. The receptors come from a man younger than 30 in good health. The CDR3 runs from the conserved cysteine through the conserved F or W. D genes are given only for firm matches. Size is omitted from some rows. Given values are once, few, many or a class for expanded clones.

v_gene	j_gene	abundance	d_gene	len	CDR3nt	CDR3aa
TRBV4-1	TRBJ2-7	-	TRBD1	15	TGCGCCAGCAGCCAAACGACAGGGAGCTCCTACGAGCAGTACTTC	CASSQTTGSSYEQYF
TRBV9	TRBJ2-7	-	-	15	TGTGCCAGCAGCGTATCCCCTGCTAGTACCTACGAGCAGTACTTC	CASSVSPASTYEQYF
TRBV15	TRBJ2-2	-	TRBD2	21	TGTGCCACCAGCAGACCAGGACAGGCCGTTCTAGCGGGGGGGCACACCGGGGAGCTGTTTTTT	CATSRPGQAVLAGGHTGELFF
TRBV29-1	TRBJ2-7	-	TRBD2	14	TGCAGCGTTGAGTCCCTAGCGGGAGGGTACGAGCAGTACTTC	CSVESLAGGYEQYF
TRBV19	TRBJ1-5	-	-	13	TGTGCCAGCGCGGGACACCCCACCCAGCCCCAGCATTTT	CASAGHPTQPQHF
TRBV5-1	TRBJ2-2	once	-	15	TGCGCCAGCAGCTTGTCCACCGGCGGCACCGGGGAGCTGTTTTTT	CASSLSTGGTGELFF
TRBV13	TRBJ2-7	once	-	14	TGTGCCAGCAGCTTAGCGGGGGCCTCCTACGAGCAGTACTTC	CASSLAGASYEQYF
TRBV4-1	TRBJ2-2	-	-	15	TGCGCCAGCAGCCAAGATCTCAGTTACACCGGGGAGCTGTTTTTT	CASSQDLSYTGELFF
TRBV30	TRBJ1-5	-	-	14	TGTGCCTGGAGTGTAGGTTCTAGCAATCAGCCCCAGCATTTT	CAWSVGSSNQPQHF
TRBV27	TRBJ2-1	-	TRBD2	16	TGTGCCAGCAGTCCCGGGACTAGCGGGGTCAACAATGAGCAGTTCTTC	CASSPGTSGVNNEQFF
TRBV28	TRBJ1-5	-	-	17	TGTGCCAGCAGTTTGCGGGCTCTGGACGACCCGGAATCGGCCCAGCATTTT	CASSLRALDDPESAQHF
TRBV10-1	TRBJ2-7	-	-	14	TGCGCCAGCAGTGAGGGACGCATTGACGACGAGCAGTACTTC	CASSEGRIDDEQYF
TRBV4-1	TRBJ2-7	once	-	17	TGCGCCAGCAGCCAACTTCCCCAGGCCTACCTTTCCTACGAGCAGTACTTC	CASSQLPQAYLSYEQYF
TRBV2	TRBJ1-2	-	-	10	TGTGCCAGCAGTGTTGTTGGCTACACCTTC	CASSVVGYTF
TRBV27	TRBJ2-7	-	-	16	TGTGCCAGCAGTCCCTCCGTGGGGGGGCTGCACTACGAGCAGTACTTC	CASSPSVGGLHYEQYF
TRBV28	TRBJ1-4	few	TRBD1	13	TGTGCCAGCAGTACAGGGGGGGGTGAAAAACTGTTTTTT	CASSTGGGEKLFF
TRBV10-2	TRBJ1-3	-	TRBD1	16	TGCGCCAGCAGTCCCGACAGGGAGGGGGCTGGAAACACCATATATTTT	CASSPDREGAGNTIYF
TRBV28	TRBJ1-1	-	-	17	TGTGCCAGCAGTTCACGTGACGGTGATTTCATGAACACTGAAGCTTTCTTT	CASSSRDGDFMNTEAFF
TRBV27	TRBJ2-7	few	-	16	TGTGCCAGCGCCACCCATTGGGGCATGTTCACCTACGAGCAGTACTTC	CASATHWGMFTYEQYF
TRBV7-9	TRBJ2-1	-	TRBD2	16	TGTGCCAGCAGCTCCGACGGACTAGCGGGGGCAAATGAGCAGTTCTTC	CASSSDGLAGANEQFF
TRBV27	TRBJ1-2	-	-	13	TGTGCCAGCAGTTTATTTACAGGCTATGGCTACACCTTC	CASSLFTGYGYTF
TRBV19	TRBJ1-1	-	TRBD1	15	TGTGCCAGTAGACCCATCGGACAGGGGCGGTCTGAAGCTTTCTTT	CASRPIGQGRSEAFF
TRBV5-6	TRBJ1-2	-	-	13	TGTGCCAGCAGAGAGGGGATCTCTATGGGCTACACCTTC	CASREGISMGYTF
TRBV10-3	TRBJ2-1	-	TRBD2	16	TGTGCCATCAGTGAGCCCCTAGCGGGAGTTTACAATGAGCAGTTCTTC	CAISEPLAGVYNEQFF
TRBV4-3	TRBJ2-2	once	-	14	TGCGCCAGCAGCCAAGTCCAAGGGTCCGGGGAGCTGTTTTTT	CASSQVQGSGELFF
TRBV19	TRBJ1-2	-	-	14	TGTGCCAGTACCGCGTCGTTATTGGGGGATGGCTACACCTTC	CASTASLLGDGYTF
TRBV30	TRBJ2-5	-	-	18	TGTGCCTGGAGTGATACCAATGGCCTAGTGCTCCCCCCAGAGACCCAGTACTTC	CAWSDTNGLVLPPETQYF
TRBV15	TRBJ2-7	-	TRBD2	17	TGTGCCACCAGCAGGGCCCCCACACTAGCGGACTCCTACGAGCAGTACTTC	CATSRAPTLADSYEQYF
TRBV10-3	TRBJ2-1	-	-	16	TGTGCCATCAGTGAGTCGGGGTCCCTAATTGACAATGAGCAGTTCTTC	CAISESGSLIDNEQFF
TRBV4-1	TRBJ1-1	-	-	12	TGCGCCAGCAGCCAAGGCCGGACTGAAGCTTTCTTT	CASSQGRTEAFF
TRBV7-6	TRBJ2-7	-	TRBD1	16	TGTGCCAGCAGCTTAGAGGCTGACAGGGGGACCTACGAGCAGTACTTC	CASSLEADRGTYEQYF
TRBV19	TRBJ2-7	-	TRBD1	14	TGTGCCAGTAGCTTCGGACAGGGGGGAGACGAGCAGTACTTC	CASSFGQGGDEQYF
TRBV27	TRBJ1-2	-	-	14	TGTGCCAGCAGTGGGGGATTGGGGAGTTTTGGCTACACCTTC	CASSGGLGSFGYTF
TRBV6-1	TRBJ1-5	-	-	14	TGTGCCAGCAGTGAGTTCCGGACCAATCAGCCCCAGCATTTT	CASSEFRTNQPQHF
TRBV14	TRBJ1-4	-	-	18	TGTGCCAGCAGCCAAGATCTCCCAGGCTCGGCAACTAATGAAAAACTGTTTTTT	CASSQDLPGSATNEKLFF
TRBV2	TRBJ2-7	-	-	13	TGTGCCAGCAATGCAGGGGCGACGTACGAGCAGTACTTC	CASNAGATYEQYF
TRBV7-9	TRBJ2-2	-	TRBD1	14	TGTGCCAGCAGCTCTACAGGGGACGCCGGGGAGCTGTTTTTT	CASSSTGDAGELFF
TRBV5-4	TRBJ2-3	-	TRBD2	16	TGTGCCAGCAGCTTGGAAGCGGGAGGGAACACAGATACGCAGTATTTT	CASSLEAGGNTDTQYF
TRBV9	TRBJ1-2	-	TRBD1	16	TGTGCCAGCAGCGCCAACAGAGGGGGCTGGAGCTATGGCTACACCTTC	CASSANRGGWSYGYTF
TRBV4-1	TRBJ1-2	once	TRBD1	16	TGCGCCAGCAGCCAAGAAGCCCAGGGGGCGTTCTATGGCTACACCTTC	CASSQEAQGAFYGYTF
TRBV7-6	TRBJ2-1	-	TRBD2	20	TGTGCCAGCAGCTTTACCGCGGGACTAGCGGGAAGCGGCTATCACAATGAGCAGTTCTTC	CASSFTAGLAGSGYHNEQFF
TRBV28	TRBJ2-3	-	-	15	TGTGCCAGCAGTTTTACAGGGGGAGGGGCAGATACGCAGTATTTT	CASSFTGGGADTQYF
TRBV27	TRBJ2-1	-	-	14	TGTGCCAGCAGTTTAAGGTTTCCCCTTTCTGAGCAGTTCTTC	CASSLRFPLSEQFF
TRBV29-1	TRBJ2-3	-	-	9	TGCAGCGTTGAAGATCCGCAGTATTTT	CSVEDPQYF
TRBV9	TRBJ2-3	-	-	15	TGTGCCAGCAGCGAACAGGGGAGGAAACCAGATACGCAGTATTTT	CASSEQGRKPDTQYF
TRBV4-1	TRBJ1-1	-	-	14	TGCGCCAGCAGCCAAGATGGGAGGTACGCTGAAGCTTTCTTT	CASSQDGRYAEAFF
TRBV10-1	TRBJ2-2	-	TRBD1	13	TGCGCCAGCACGGACAGGGAGACCGGGGAGCTGTTTTTT	CASTDRETGELFF
TRBV11-2	TRBJ2-4	-	-	18	TGTGCCAGCAGCTTAGCATGGCGGTGGGTTGACCCCAAAAACATTCAGTACTTC	CASSLAWRWVDPKNIQYF
TRBV10-1	TRBJ2-3	-	TRBD1	14	TGCGCCAGCAGCGACAGGGTTAGCACAGATACGCAGTATTTT	CASSDRVSTDTQYF
TRBV6-5	TRBJ1-2	-	TRBD1	15	TGTGCCAGCAGTTACTTGGGGACAGGGGATCGTGGCTACACCTTC	CASSYLGTGDRGYTF
TRBV18	TRBJ2-7	-	-	14	TGTGCCAGCACCGGCCGGGATCTATCCTACGAGCAGTACTTC	CASTGRDLSYEQYF
TRBV9	TRBJ2-3	-	TRBD2	19	TGTGCCAGCAGCAACGATTTCGGACTAGCGGGTAGTACCACAGATACGCAGTATTTT	CASSNDFGLAGSTTDTQYF
TRBV5-6	TRBJ2-5	-	-	16	TGTGCCAGCAGCCAAGAACTTGCAGGTTGGAAAGAGACCCAGTACTTC	CASSQELAGWKETQYF
TRBV29-1	TRBJ1-1	-	-	16	TGCAGCGTTGAAGGCAGGGCCAGCAAGCCGAACACTGAAGCTTTCTTT	CSVEGRASKPNTEAFF
TRBV7-6	TRBJ2-7	-	TRBD1	16	TGTGCCAGCAGCTCGGCCGGGACAGGGGGCTTCTACGAGCAGTACTTC	CASSSAGTGGFYEQYF
TRBV9	TRBJ2-7	-	TRBD2	12	TGTGCCAGCAGCCCCTGGGGAGGGGAGCAGTACTTC	CASSPWGGEQYF